This T cell receptor beta chain was documented in a study of human T cells and chemical hapten exposure. About the research overall: Diagnoses of alopecia areata, totalis or universalis occurred in mostly female patients. Study-wide results and limits: Given that the donors had alopecia, their immune response may differ from that seen in healthy people.

Time point indicated: pre-sensitization, week 0. The treatment: therapeutic diphenylcyclopropenone sensitization with weekly scalp DPC. In its sample, this clonotype was seen many times. What it recognizes is unknown. V lost 1 base, J lost 0 bases, and 2 bases lay in between. The V gene's germline CDR1 is LNHNV and CDR2 YYDKDF (reference sequence). The CDR3 is 13 amino acids. TCRdb independently ran MiXCR on the RACE reads; one entry per CDR3 protein. The table shows approximately 400,000 distinct CDR3 sequences, with 5.1% occurring only once. Sequenced here: whole blood, sampled in connection with sensitization to the hapten diphenylcyclopropenone (DPC). The sequence derives from a woman aged 45-65 years with alopecia areata. Some clones in this sample may be carry-over from other donors' samples. This chain links TRBV15 with TRBJ2-3, with D unresolved. This CDR3 reads CATSRVSTDTQYF. The CDR3 DNA sequence: TGTGCCACCAGCAGAGTCAGCACAGATACGCAGTATTTT.